Listed here are 18 T cell receptor beta chains from one sample, sequenced in a study of cytomegalovirus exposure and HLA in healthy donors. Both 60 Vbeta primers and 13 Jbeta primers went into the PCR. Profiled with immunoSEQ multiplex PCR; TCRdb holds only in-frame clones, not every one. With around 140,000 clones in the sample, the ten largest clones hold under 2%. Source material: PBMCs. These receptors came from a man younger than 35 in good health and CMV-seronegative.

This chain joins TRBV10-3 and TRBJ1-3, with D possibly matching TRBD1 (6 bases). The CDR3 length is 14 residues. Trimming removed 11 bases from V and 2 bases from J, with 16 bases in between. The V gene's germline CDR1 is ENHRY and CDR2 SYGVKD. The CDR3, as DNA: TGTGCCGTCCGCATACAGGGAACTGGAAACACCATATATTTT. Its protein is CAVRIQGTGNTIYF.

The CDR3 nucleotides are TGTGCCAGCAGTTTTAGCGGCCCCAACACCGGGGAGCTGTTTTTT. Its protein product is CASSFSGPNTGELFF. V gene TRBV28 combines with J gene TRBJ2-2; D perhaps matches TRBD2 (6 bases). CDR3 length equals 15 residues. V lost 3 bases to trimming and J lost 2 bases, with 10 bases between them. Germline CDR1 MDHEN, CDR2 SYDVKM.

V gene TRBV7-2 combines with J gene TRBJ1-4; TRBD1 matches at 7 bases. The CDR3 sequence is 14 residues long. Germline trimming cut 1 base from V and 5 bases from J; bases unmatched to any gene: 1. The germline V gene encodes CDR1 SGHTA and CDR2 FQGNSA. The CDR3 nucleotides read TGTGCCAGCAGCTTAGACAGGGGAAATGAAAAACTGTTTTTT. As protein: CASSLDRGNEKLFF. Together with reference TRBV7-2 and TRBJ1-4, the CDR3 gives the full variable domain: GAGVSQSPSNKVTEKGKDVELRCDPISGHTALYWYRQSLGQGLEFLIYFQGNSAPDKSGLPSDRFSAERTGGSVSTLTIQRTQQEDSAVYLCASSLDRGNEKLFFGSGTQLSVL.

The V gene is TRBV28, the J gene TRBJ2-5; 10 nucleotides align to TRBD2. V lost 1 base and J lost 0; bases outside the gene matches: 5. Germline assignment: CDR1 MDHEN and CDR2 SYDVKM. The length of the CDR3 is 17 residues. CDR3 DNA: TGTGCCAGCAGTTTATCGCCTAGCGGGAGATACCAAGAGACCCAGTACTTC. This gives the protein CASSLSPSGRYQETQYF.

The rearrangement uses TRBV5-1 and TRBJ2-7; 7 bases map to TRBD2. The CDR3 is 16 amino acids. Germline CDR1 SGHRS, CDR2 YFSETQ. V was clipped by 4 bases and J by 5 bases; unmatched bases: 15. The CDR3 nucleotides are TGCGCCAGCAGCCCGATGATCGAGCGGGATAGGCACGAGCAGTACTTC. Amino acids: CASSPMIERDRHEQYF.

This chain connects TRBV6-5 to TRBJ2-2, with D hard to call. Germline V gives CDR1 MNHEY, CDR2 SVGAGI. The CDR3 is 11 residues long. The V end was cut by 2 bases, the J end by 7 bases, with 2 bases between. The CDR3 protein is CASSYLGELFF. The CDR3, as DNA: TGTGCCAGCAGTTACCTCGGGGAGCTGTTTTTT.

The chain carries TRBV6-6 and TRBJ2-7, with D possibly TRBD2 on 5 matching bases. CDR3 size: 14 residues. CDR1 and CDR2 from the germline V gene are MNHNY and SVGAGI (reference sequence). The V gene lost 2 bases and the J gene lost 7 bases, with 15 bases spanning the gap. CDR3 residues: CASSYGALTREQYF. CDR3 DNA: TGTGCCAGCAGTTACGGAGCCCTAACTAGGGAGCAGTACTTC.

This chain links TRBV11-2 with TRBJ2-3; 9 bases match TRBD2. Germline lookup yields CDR1 SGHAT and CDR2 FQNNGV. The junction had 7 bases not matched to a gene; V was cut back by 5 bases and J by 4 bases. This CDR3 contains 15 residues. The CDR3 sequence: CASSTLSGRSDTQYF. The CDR3 bases are TGTGCCAGCAGCACACTAAGCGGGAGGTCAGATACGCAGTATTTT.

The chain is built from TRBV4-3 and TRBJ1-4; TRBD1 aligns across 11 bases. V dropped 1 base and J dropped 7; count of bases not matched to a gene: 5. Germline CDR1 reads LGHNA; CDR2 reads YSLEER. The CDR3 consists of 16 residues. This chain's CDR3 is CASSQGPGQGGEKLFF. CDR3 sequence (DNA): TGCGCCAGCAGCCAAGGACCGGGACAGGGGGGTGAAAAACTGTTTTTT.

The gene calls are TRBV7-2 and TRBJ1-6; D call uncertain. CDR1 is SGHTA, CDR2 FQGNSA, per germline. Trimming removed 2 bases at V and 7 bases at J, with 12 bases between. The CDR3 runs to 15 residues. The CDR3 region is CASSLNIPPNSPLHF. CDR3 sequence (DNA): TGTGCCAGCAGCTTAAACATACCCCCCAATTCACCCCTCCACTTT.

V is TRBV5-1 and J is TRBJ2-7, with D perhaps matching TRBD2 (5 bases). The CDR3 runs 11 residues. Trimming took 4 bases from V and 4 from J, leaving 6 bases between them. The germline V gene encodes CDR1 SGHRS and CDR2 YFSETQ. The CDR3 sequence: CASSRGYEQYF. CDR3 DNA: TGCGCCAGCAGCCGAGGGTACGAGCAGTACTTC.

This chain connects TRBV6-5 to TRBJ1-5, with a possible D match to TRBD1 (5 bases). Trimming removed 5 bases at V and 3 bases at J, with 14 bases between. The CDR3 extends over 15 amino acids. The germline V gene has CDR1 MNHEY and CDR2 SVGAGI. For the CDR3, the DNA is TGTGCCAGCAGTATGACCCCAGGGCCCAATCAGCCCCAGCATTTT. Its translation is CASSMTPGPNQPQHF.

This chain uses TRBV5-1 with TRBJ2-7, with 8 bases matching TRBD2. The germline gives CDR1 SGHRS, CDR2 YFSETQ. J was trimmed by 6 bases and V by 0 bases; bases with no gene match: 5. There are 14 residues in the CDR3. This CDR3 is CASSLAGGGSEQYF. The CDR3 region has the DNA TGCGCCAGCAGCTTGGCCGGGGGGGGCAGCGAGCAGTACTTC.

J is TRBJ1-2 and V is TRBV5-1; the D gene is possibly TRBD1 (5 bases). Trimming took off 4 bases at V and 6 bases at J, with 19 bases between the two ends. CDR3 length equals 15 residues. The germline gives CDR1 SGHRS, CDR2 YFSETQ. The chain's CDR3 is CASSPSLGGEDGYTF. The CDR3, as DNA: TGCGCCAGCAGCCCATCTTTGGGAGGGGAAGATGGCTACACCTTC.

The J gene is TRBJ1-2, the V gene TRBV7-9; D ambiguous. Trimming left V 1 base short and J 7 bases short, with 16 bases between. Germline CDR1 reads SEHNR; CDR2 reads FQNEAQ (reference sequence). CDR3 length equals 15 residues. The CDR3 DNA sequence: TGTGCCAGCAGCTTAGTCGCTGTCCAGACTGGTGGCTACACCTTC. Amino acid sequence: CASSLVAVQTGGYTF. Full variable domain (rest looked up from reference TRBV7-9 and TRBJ1-2): DTGVSQNPRHKITKRGQNVTFRCDPISEHNRLYWYRQTLGQGPEFLTYFQNEAQLEKSRLLSDRFSAERPKGSFSTLEIQRTEQGDSAMYLCASSLVAVQTGGYTFGSGTRLTVV.

The chain uses TRBV19 and TRBJ1-5; maybe TRBD1 (6 bases). Deletions cut 6 bases from V and 7 bases from J, with 22 bases between. Germline V CDR1 and CDR2: LNHDA, SQIVND (reference sequence). This CDR3 region has 16 residues. DNA of the CDR3: TGTGCCAGTAGCATGGGGTCCGGGGGGCAGGGACAGCCCCAGCATTTT. Its protein is CASSMGSGGQGQPQHF.

J is TRBJ2-5 and V is TRBV28; 8 nucleotides line up with TRBD1. Germline V gene sequence: CDR1 MDHEN, CDR2 SYDVKM. With 6 bases clipped from V and 2 bases from J, the junction kept 14 bases outside the gene matches. This CDR3 is built from 17 residues. For the CDR3, the DNA is TGTGCCAGCAGGTCTTTCTTAACAGGGGGTTATCAAGAGACCCAGTACTTC. This codes for CASRSFLTGGYQETQYF.

The chain links TRBV7-9 to TRBJ1-1; no clear D. The CDR3 is made up of 16 amino acids. V was clipped by 5 bases and J by 1 base, with 17 bases between them. Germline CDR1 is SEHNR and CDR2 is FQNEAQ (reference sequence). The CDR3 loop is CASSPRRLGGNTEAFF. DNA for the CDR3: TGTGCCAGCAGCCCAAGACGGTTAGGCGGGAACACTGAAGCTTTCTTT.